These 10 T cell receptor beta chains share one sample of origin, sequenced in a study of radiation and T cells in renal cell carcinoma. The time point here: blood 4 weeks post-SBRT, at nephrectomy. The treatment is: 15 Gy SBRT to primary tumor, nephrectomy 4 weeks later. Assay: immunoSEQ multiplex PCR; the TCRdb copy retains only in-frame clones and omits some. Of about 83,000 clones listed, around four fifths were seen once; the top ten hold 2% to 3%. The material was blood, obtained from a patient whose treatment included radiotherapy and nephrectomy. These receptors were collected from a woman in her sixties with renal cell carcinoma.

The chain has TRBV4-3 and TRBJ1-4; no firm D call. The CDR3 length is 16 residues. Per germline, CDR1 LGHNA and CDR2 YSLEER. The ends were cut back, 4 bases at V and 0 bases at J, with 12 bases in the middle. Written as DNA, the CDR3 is TGCGCCAGCAGCCTCTCCTGGGATGCAACTAATGAAAAACTGTTTTTT. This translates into CASSLSWDATNEKLFF.

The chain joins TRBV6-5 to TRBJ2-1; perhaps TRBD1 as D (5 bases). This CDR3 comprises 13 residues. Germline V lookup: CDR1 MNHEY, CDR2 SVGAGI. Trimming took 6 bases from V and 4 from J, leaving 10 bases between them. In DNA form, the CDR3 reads TGTGCCAGCAGACCGGACACTTACAATGAGCAGTTCTTC. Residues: CASRPDTYNEQFF.

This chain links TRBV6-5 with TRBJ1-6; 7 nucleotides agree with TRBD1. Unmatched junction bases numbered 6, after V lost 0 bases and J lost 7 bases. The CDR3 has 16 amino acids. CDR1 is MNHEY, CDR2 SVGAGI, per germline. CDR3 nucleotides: TGTGCCAGCAGTTACTCGGCAGGGGGGTTAAATTCACCCCTCCACTTT. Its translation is CASSYSAGGLNSPLHF.

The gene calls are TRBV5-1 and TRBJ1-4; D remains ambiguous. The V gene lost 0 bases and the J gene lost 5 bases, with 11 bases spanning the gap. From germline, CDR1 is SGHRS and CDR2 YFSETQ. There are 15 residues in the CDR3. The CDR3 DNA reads TGCGCCAGCAGCTTGGGGGGAAGTCGGAATGAAAAACTGTTTTTT. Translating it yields CASSLGGSRNEKLFF.

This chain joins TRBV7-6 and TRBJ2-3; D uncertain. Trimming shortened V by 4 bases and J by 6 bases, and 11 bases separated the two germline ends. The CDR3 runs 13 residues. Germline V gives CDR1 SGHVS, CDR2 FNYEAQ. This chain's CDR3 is CASSSGNADTQYF. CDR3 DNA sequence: TGTGCCAGCAGCTCCGGAAACGCTGATACGCAGTATTTT.

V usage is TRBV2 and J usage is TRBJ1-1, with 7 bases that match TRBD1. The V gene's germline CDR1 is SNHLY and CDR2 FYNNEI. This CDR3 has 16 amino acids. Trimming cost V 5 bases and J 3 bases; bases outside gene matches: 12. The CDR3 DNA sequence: TGTGCCAGCAGTCCCACCTGGACAGGAGAGGACACTGAAGCTTTCTTT. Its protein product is CASSPTWTGEDTEAFF.

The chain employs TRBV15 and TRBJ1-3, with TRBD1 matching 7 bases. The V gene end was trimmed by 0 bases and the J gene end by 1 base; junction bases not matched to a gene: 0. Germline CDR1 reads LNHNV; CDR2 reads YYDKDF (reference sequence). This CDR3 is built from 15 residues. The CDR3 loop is CATSRDRGSGNTIYF. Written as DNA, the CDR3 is TGTGCCACCAGCAGAGACAGGGGGTCTGGAAACACCATATATTTT.

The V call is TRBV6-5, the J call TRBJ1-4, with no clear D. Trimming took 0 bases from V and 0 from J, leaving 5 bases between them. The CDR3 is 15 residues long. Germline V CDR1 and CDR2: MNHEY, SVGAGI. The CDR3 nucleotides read TGTGCCAGCAGTTACTCTTCGTCAACTAATGAAAAACTGTTTTTT. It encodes CASSYSSSTNEKLFF.

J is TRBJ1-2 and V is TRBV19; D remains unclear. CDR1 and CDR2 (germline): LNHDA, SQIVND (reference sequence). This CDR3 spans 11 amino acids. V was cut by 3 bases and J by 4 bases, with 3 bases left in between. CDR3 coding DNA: TGTGCCAGTAGTATCACCTATGGCTACACCTTC. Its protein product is CASSITYGYTF.

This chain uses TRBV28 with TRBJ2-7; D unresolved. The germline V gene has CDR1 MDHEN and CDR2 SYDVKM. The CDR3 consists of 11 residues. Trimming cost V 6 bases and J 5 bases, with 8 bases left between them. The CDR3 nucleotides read TGTGCCAGCAGCTCTAACCACGAGCAGTACTTC. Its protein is CASSSNHEQYF.